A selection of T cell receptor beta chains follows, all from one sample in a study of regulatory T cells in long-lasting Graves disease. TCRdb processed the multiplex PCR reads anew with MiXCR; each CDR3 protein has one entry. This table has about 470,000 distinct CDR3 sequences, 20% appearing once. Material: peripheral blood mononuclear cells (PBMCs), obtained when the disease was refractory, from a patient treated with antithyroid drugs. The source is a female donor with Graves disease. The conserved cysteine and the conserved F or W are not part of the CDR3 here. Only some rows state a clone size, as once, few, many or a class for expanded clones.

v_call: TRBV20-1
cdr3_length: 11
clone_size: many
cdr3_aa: SAVSSTQETQY

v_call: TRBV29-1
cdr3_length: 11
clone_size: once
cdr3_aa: SVVPLNTGELF

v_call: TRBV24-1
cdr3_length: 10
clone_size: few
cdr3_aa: ASQGVGYEQY

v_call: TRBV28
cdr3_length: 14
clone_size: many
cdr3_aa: ASSRVGVRSDGELF

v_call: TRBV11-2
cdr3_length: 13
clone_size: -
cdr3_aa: ASSFQLAGGGEQF

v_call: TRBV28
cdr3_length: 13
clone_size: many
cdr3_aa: ASSPLSIGTYEQY

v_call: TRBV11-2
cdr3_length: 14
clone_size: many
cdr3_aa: ASSLVATGGRQTQY

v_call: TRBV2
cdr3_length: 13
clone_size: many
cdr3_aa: ASRGQIESNQPQH

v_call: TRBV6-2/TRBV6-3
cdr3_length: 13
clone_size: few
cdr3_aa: ASSEVSGRAYEQY

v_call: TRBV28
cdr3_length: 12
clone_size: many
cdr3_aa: ASSSLDGAGGYT

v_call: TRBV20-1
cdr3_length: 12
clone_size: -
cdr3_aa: SARGSRTHHEQY

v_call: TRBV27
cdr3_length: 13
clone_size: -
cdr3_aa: ASSWYRVDTGELF

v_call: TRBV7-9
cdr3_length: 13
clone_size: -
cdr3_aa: ASSSSDRGNYGYT

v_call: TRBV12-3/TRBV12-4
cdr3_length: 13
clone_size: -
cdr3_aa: ASSLGQARRFEQY

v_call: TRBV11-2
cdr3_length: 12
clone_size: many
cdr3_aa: ASSLVGAHYGYT

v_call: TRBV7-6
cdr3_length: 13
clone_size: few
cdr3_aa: ASSWDRDFQETQY

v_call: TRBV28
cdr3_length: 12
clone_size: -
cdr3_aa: ASSLTGFGDEQY

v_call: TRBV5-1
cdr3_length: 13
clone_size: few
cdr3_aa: ASSFSGKTPNEQF

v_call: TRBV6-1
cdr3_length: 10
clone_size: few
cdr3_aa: ASRRQVNEQY

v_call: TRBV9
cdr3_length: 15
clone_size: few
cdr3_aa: ASSVLLGLPFTGEQY

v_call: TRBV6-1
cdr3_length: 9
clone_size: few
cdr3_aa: ASSLEGAQY

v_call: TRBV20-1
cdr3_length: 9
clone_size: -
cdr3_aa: SAKGFYEQY

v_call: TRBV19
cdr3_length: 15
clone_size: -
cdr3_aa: ASSIPGGPGAKNIQY

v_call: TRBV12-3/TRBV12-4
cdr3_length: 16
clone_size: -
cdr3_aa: ASLPASGGYPSYNEQF

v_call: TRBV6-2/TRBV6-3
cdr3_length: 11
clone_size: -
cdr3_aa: ASSRTANQPQH

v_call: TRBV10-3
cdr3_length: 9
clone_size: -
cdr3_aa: AISSSYEQY

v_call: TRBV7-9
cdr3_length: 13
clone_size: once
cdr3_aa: ASSQGAPSTDTQY

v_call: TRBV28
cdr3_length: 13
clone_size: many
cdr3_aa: ASSLMTIGFGGYT

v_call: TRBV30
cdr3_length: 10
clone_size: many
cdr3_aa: AWSDYRAEQY

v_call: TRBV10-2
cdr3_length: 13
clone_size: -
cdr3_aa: ASSELAGGLNEQF

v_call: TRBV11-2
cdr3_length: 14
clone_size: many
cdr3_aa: ASSSTSGWGVDTQY

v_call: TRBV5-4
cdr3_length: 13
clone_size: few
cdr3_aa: ASSWRTSAYNEQF

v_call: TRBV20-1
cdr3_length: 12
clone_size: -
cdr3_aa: SARGQTYQETQY

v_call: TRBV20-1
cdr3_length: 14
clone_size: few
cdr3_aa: SASKQGAQGANVLT

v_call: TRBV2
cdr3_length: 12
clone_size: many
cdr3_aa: ASLAGQKNSPLH

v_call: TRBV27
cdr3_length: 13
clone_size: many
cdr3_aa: ASSPGVYSNQPQH

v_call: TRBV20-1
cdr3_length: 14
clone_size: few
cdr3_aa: SARERTSGTYNEQF

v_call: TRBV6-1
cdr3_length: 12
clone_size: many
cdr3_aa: ASSEALSGQPQH

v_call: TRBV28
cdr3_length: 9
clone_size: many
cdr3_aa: ASSLVAVIF

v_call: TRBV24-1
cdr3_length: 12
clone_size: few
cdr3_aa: ATKGDGGDGELF

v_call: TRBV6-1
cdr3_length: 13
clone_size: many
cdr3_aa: ASSEGGVAKNIQY

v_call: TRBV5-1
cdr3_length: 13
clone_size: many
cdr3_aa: ASSLGPKVNTEAF

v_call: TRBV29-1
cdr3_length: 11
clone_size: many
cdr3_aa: SVVGTANTEAF

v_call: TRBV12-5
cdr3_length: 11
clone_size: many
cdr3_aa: ASGRDRYYEQY

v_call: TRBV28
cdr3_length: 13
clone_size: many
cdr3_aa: ASSLTGTGSEKLF